This TCR beta chain was sequenced in a study of blood T cell repertoires in COVID-19. At the level of the study: Acute-phase and convalescent COVID-19 samples originated in the United States, Italy and Spain. T cells, B-cell-depleted T cells, or PBMCs supplied cDNA or gDNA.

Participant age was about 18 to 100 years, and participants resided in around 24 US areas. Cohorts were based on clinical histories the participants reported. Produced via immunoSEQ multiplex PCR; TCRdb's table is partial and in-frame only. This sample carries 150,000 to 170,000 clones, about 88% of them seen once, and the ten largest clones take roughly 7%. After removal of 6 bases from V and 6 bases from J, the junction contained 6 bases not matched to a gene. CDR3 length: 14 amino acids. Germline-derived CDR1 and CDR2 are SNHLY and FYNNEI. This clonotype originated in a man between 50 and 59 years old who had recovered from COVID-19. This rearrangement joins TRBV2 to TRBJ1-5; TRBD1 aligns across 9 bases. Sequencing used PBMCs or T cells enriched from blood (not recorded which). CDR3 nucleotides: TGTGCCAGCAGCGAAACAGGGGGCACTCAGCCCCAGCATTTT. Amino acids: CASSETGGTQPQHF.